These T cell receptor beta chains were read from a single sample in a study of T cell changes during pregnancy in multiple sclerosis. Measured with immunoSEQ multiplex PCR; TCRdb has only the in-frame clones, and not every one. The table lists some 100,000 clones, roughly 93% of them singletons, with 0.9% in the top ten. The sample here was peripheral blood, taken before pregnancy. Receptors were obtained from a female donor with multiple sclerosis, enrolled in a pregnancy study. Both conserved end residues are trimmed from each CDR3.

CDR3	V	J
ASSTGLAEEQETQY	TRBV4-1	TRBJ2-5
ASSYRDRAYEQY	TRBV19	TRBJ2-7
ASSQTSVQETQY	TRBV7-6	TRBJ2-5
ASSIAGPGETQY	TRBV19	TRBJ2-5
ASSSDLDNEQF	TRBV4-2	TRBJ2-1
ASYLWSGYT	TRBV30	TRBJ1-2
ASSLGQVNTEAF	TRBV6-5	TRBJ1-1
ASSFRQGAGEQY	TRBV7-9	TRBJ2-7
ASSSPPPGQDYGYT	TRBV7-3	TRBJ1-2
ASSLEQLAGGQETQY	TRBV13	TRBJ2-5
ASSYGYSAGSTGYT	TRBV6-5	TRBJ1-2
ASSLEGAGGLEQF	TRBV5-1	TRBJ2-1
ASSLLGQNSYEQY	TRBV5-6	TRBJ2-7
ASSPFSGTGVSYEQY	TRBV4-3	TRBJ2-7
ASSFQGAETQY	TRBV5-6	TRBJ2-5
ASSQWDLRGENTEAF	TRBV7-2	TRBJ1-1
ASSSRLAYPF	TRBV28	TRBJ2-1
AISGGGTEAF	TRBV10-3	TRBJ1-1
ATSAGFRSNQPQH	TRBV19	TRBJ1-5
ASSKTADGYT	TRBV5-1	TRBJ1-2
ASRGTGQNYGYT	TRBV27	TRBJ1-2
ASSRGPSGSTGELF	TRBV5-5	TRBJ2-2
ASSLFRYNEQF	TRBV7-2	TRBJ2-1
ASRRQGLNNEQF	TRBV2	TRBJ2-1
ASSLRGNHYEQY	TRBV11-1	TRBJ2-7
ASSVAPSGTSTDTQY	TRBV9	TRBJ2-3
ASSGYRGTSEAF	TRBV5-4	TRBJ1-1